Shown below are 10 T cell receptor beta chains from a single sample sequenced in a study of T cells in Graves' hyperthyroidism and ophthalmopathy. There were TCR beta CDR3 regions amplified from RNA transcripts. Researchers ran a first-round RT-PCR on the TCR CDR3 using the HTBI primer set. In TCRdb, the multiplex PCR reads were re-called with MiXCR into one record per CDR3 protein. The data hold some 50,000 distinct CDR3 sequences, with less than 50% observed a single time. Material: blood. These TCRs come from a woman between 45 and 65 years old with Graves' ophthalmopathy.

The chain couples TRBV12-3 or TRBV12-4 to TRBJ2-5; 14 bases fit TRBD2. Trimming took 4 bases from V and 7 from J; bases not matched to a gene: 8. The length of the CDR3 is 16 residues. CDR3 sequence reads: CASSYPGLAGVGTQYF. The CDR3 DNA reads TGTGCCAGCAGTTATCCGGGACTAGCGGGGGTGGGGACCCAGTACTTC.

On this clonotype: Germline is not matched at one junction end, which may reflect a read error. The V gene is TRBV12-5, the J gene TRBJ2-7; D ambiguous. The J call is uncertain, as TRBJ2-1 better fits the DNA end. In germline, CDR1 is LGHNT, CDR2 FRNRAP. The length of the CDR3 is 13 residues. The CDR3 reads CASRLADTDEQFF. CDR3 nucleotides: TGTGCTAGTCGTTTGGCCGACACAGACGAGCAGTTCTTC.

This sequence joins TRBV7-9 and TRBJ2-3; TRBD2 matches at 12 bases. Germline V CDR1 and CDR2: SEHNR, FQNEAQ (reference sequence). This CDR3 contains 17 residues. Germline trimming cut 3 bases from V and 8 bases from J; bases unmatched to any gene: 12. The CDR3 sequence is CASSFRLAGGGQGTQYF. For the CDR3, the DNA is TGTGCCAGCAGCTTCCGTCTAGCGGGGGGGGGCCAAGGTACGCAGTATTTT. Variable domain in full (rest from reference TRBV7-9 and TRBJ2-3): DTGVSQNPRHKITKRGQNVTFRCDPISEHNRLYWYRQTLGQGPEFLTYFQNEAQLEKSRLLSDRFSAERPKGSFSTLEIQRTEQGDSAMYLCASSFRLAGGGQGTQYFGPGTRLTVL.

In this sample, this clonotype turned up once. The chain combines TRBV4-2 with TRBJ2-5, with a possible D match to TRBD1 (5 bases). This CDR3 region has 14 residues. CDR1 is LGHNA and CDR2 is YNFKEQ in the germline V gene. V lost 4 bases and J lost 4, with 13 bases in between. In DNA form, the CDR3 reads TGTGCCAGCAGCCCAGCCTGGGGCGGAGAGACCCAGTACTTC. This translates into CASSPAWGGETQYF.

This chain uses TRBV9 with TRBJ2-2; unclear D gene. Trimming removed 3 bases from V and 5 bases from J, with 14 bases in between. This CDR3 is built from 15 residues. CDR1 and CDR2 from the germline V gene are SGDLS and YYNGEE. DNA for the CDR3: TGTGCCAGCAGCGACGTCGCGGCACGTACCGGGGAGCTGTTTTTT. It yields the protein CASSDVAARTGELFF.

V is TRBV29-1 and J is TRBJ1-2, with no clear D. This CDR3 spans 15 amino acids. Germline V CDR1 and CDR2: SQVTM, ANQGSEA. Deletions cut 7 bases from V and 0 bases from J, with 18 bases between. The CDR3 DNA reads TGCAGCGCGAACGCCCTTCACCAAGCTAACTATGGCTACACCTTC. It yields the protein CSANALHQANYGYTF.

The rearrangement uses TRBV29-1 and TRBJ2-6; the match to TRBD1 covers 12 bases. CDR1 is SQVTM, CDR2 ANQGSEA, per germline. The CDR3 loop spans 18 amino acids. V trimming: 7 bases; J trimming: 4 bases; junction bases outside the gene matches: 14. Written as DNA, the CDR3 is TGCAGCGCCTTAGGGACAGGGGGCCACCTCTCAGGGGCCAACGTCCTGACTTTC. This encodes CSALGTGGHLSGANVLTF.

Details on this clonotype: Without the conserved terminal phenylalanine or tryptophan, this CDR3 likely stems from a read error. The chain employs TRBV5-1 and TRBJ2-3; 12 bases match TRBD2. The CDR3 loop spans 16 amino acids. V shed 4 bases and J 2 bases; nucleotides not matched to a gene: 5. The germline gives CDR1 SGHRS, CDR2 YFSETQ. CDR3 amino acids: CASSPRLAGVTDTQYL. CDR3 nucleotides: TGCGCCAGCAGCCCCAGACTAGCGGGGGTCACAGATACGCAGTATCTT.

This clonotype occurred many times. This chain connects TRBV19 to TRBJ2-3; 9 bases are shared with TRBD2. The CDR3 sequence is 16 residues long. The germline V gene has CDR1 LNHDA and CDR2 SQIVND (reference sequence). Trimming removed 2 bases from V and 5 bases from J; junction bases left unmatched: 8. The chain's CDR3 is CASSINSGRRIDTQYF. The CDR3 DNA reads TGTGCCAGTAGTATAAACAGCGGGAGGAGAATAGATACGCAGTATTTT. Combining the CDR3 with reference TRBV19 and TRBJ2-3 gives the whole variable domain DGGITQSPKYLFRKEGQNVTLSCEQNLNHDAMYWYRQDPGQGLRLIYYSQIVNDFQKGDIAEGYSVSREKKESFPLTVTSAQKNPTAFYLCASSINSGRRIDTQYFGPGTRLTVL.

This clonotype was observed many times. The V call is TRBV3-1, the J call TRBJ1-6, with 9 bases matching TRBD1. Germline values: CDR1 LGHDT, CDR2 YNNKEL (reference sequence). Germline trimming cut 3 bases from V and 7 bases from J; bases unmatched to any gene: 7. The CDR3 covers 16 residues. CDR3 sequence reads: CASSHRMDRGNSPLHF. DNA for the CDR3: TGTGCCAGCAGCCATCGGATGGACAGGGGCAATTCACCCCTCCACTTT.